Presented here are 4 T cell receptor beta chains from one specimen sequenced in a study of cytomegalovirus exposure and HLA in healthy donors. The table came from immunoSEQ multiplex PCR; TCRdb's copy has only in-frame clones and leaves some out. The data show approximately 120,000 clones, around 96% seen once. The sequenced sample was PBMCs. The receptor source for this set is a man between 18 and 29 years old in good health and CMV-seronegative.

This sequence joins TRBV9 and TRBJ1-5, with D unresolved. The germline V and J ends were trimmed by 3 bases and 0 bases, with 7 bases remaining between them. There are 14 residues in the CDR3. Germline CDR1 reads SGDLS; CDR2 reads YYNGEE. The CDR3 region is CASSDSNSNQPQHF. CDR3 nucleotides: TGTGCCAGCAGCGATAGCAATAGCAATCAGCCCCAGCATTTT.

This chain links TRBV6-5 with TRBJ1-2; D may be TRBD1 (6 bases). The V end lost 4 bases, the J end lost 5 bases, and 11 bases lay between the germline ends. CDR1 is MNHEY and CDR2 is SVGAGI in the germline V gene. CDR3 length: 13 amino acids. CDR3 in amino acids: CASSFSGAYGYTF. CDR3 in DNA: TGTGCCAGCAGTTTCTCGGGGGCATATGGCTACACCTTC.

The rearrangement uses TRBV7-9 and TRBJ2-7, with D unresolved. CDR3 length: 16 residues. Between the trimmed V and J ends, which lost 1 base and 0 bases, there was a span of 13 bases. CDR1 and CDR2 (germline): SEHNR, FQNEAQ (reference sequence). The chain's CDR3 is CASSLGLPLFSYEQYF. CDR3 nucleotide sequence: TGTGCCAGCAGCTTAGGACTGCCCCTTTTCTCCTACGAGCAGTACTTC.

The chain couples TRBV20-1 to TRBJ1-2, with D uncertain. Germline CDR1 reads DFQATT; CDR2 reads SNEGSKA (reference sequence). This CDR3 is built from 11 residues. V was cut by 2 bases and J by 5 bases, with 6 bases left in between. The CDR3 region is CSARTGYGYTF. Written as DNA, the CDR3 is TGCAGTGCTAGAACGGGTTATGGCTACACCTTC.